This record concerns one TCR beta chain sequence. Its antigen is unidentified. This sample was included in a study of T cell repertoires in cytomegalovirus infection. The V and J ends lost 5 bases and 6 bases, in that order; junction bases with no gene match: 9. This CDR3 comprises 16 residues. Germline CDR1 is SGHTA and CDR2 is FQGTGA. TCRdb processed the reads anew with MiXCR; each CDR3 protein has one entry. There are approximately 390,000 distinct CDR3 sequences in the sample; just under 35% occur only once, and roughly 14% lies in the top ten. Sequencing used cultured PBMCs, obtained from culture after CMV antigen stimulation. This chain links TRBV7-3 with TRBJ2-3, with 12 bases identical to TRBD2. This TCR was sampled from a human donor in good health (CMV status not recorded). Some clones in this sample may be carry-over from other donors' samples. CDR3 in amino acids: CASSLLAGGSVDTQYF. In DNA, the CDR3 is TGTGCCAGCAGCCTCCTAGCGGGAGGGAGTGTGGATACGCAGTATTTT. Filled out from reference TRBV7-3 and TRBJ2-3, the complete variable domain reads GAGVSQTPSNKVTEKGKYVELRCDPISGHTALYWYRQSLGQGPEFLIYFQGTGAADDSGLPNDRFFAVRPEGSVSTLKIQRTERGDSAVYLCASSLLAGGSVDTQYFGPGTRLTVL.